A single sample gave rise to the 3 T cell receptor beta chains below, sequenced in a study of blood T cell repertoires in COVID-19. Data came from immunoSEQ multiplex PCR; TCRdb stores just in-frame clones and leaves some out. The sample shows roughly 120,000 clones, less than 90% of them seen only once. The source material was peripheral blood. All receptors come from a man aged 25-45 years with acute or convalescent COVID-19.

J is TRBJ2-5 and V is TRBV3-1 (or the pseudogene TRBV3-2), with TRBD2 matching 10 bases. The CDR3 has 18 amino acids. V trimming: 0 bases; J trimming: 5 bases; junction bases outside the gene matches: 12. CDR1 is LGHDT, CDR2 YNNKEL, per germline (reference sequence). Here the CDR3 DNA reads TGTGCCAGCAGCCAAGATCCAGGGGAGCGGGGGGGCTGGGAGACCCAGTACTTC. As protein: CASSQDPGERGGWETQYF.

V gene TRBV18 combines with J gene TRBJ1-6, with D maybe TRBD1 (6 bases). CDR3 length: 15 amino acids. The V end was cut by 2 bases, the J end by 6 bases, with 11 bases between. The germline V gene encodes CDR1 KGHSH and CDR2 LQKENI. The chain's CDR3 is CASSPLYRANSPLHF. CDR3 DNA: TGTGCCAGCTCACCATTGTACAGGGCTAATTCACCCCTCCACTTT.

The rearrangement links TRBV6-2 or TRBV6-3 to TRBJ2-4; perhaps TRBD1 as D (5 bases). Germline CDR1 is MNHEY and CDR2 is SVGEGT. V was pared by 2 bases and J by 0 bases, with 11 bases between. The CDR3 extends over 16 amino acids. CDR3 loop: CASSYLDNLAKNIQYF. The CDR3 DNA is TGTGCCAGCAGTTACCTGGACAACTTAGCCAAAAACATTCAGTACTTC.